Listed below are T cell receptor beta chains from one sample, sequenced in a study of metastatic and nonmetastatic thyroid tumors. MiXCR reprocessed the PCR reads for TCRdb. The sample holds just over 70,000 clones, roughly 18% seen once. The sequenced material came from blood. Receptor source: a female donor with papillary thyroid cancer or a benign thyroid nodule (not recorded which). Some clones in this sample may be carry-over from other donors' samples. CDR3s include the opening cysteine and the closing phenylalanine or tryptophan. A D gene is named only where the DNA matches it firmly. The listing skips clone size in some rows; elsewhere it reads once, few, many or a size class.

clone size | J gene | V gene | D gene | CDR3 protein | CDR3 DNA
many | TRBJ2-2 | TRBV10-1 | TRBD1 | CASSRQGTGELFF | TGCGCCAGCAGCAGACAGGGAACCGGGGAGCTGTTTTTT
many | TRBJ2-7 | TRBV9 | TRBD2 | CASSATSGSGEQYF | TGTGCCAGCAGCGCGACTAGCGGGAGTGGGGAGCAGTACTTC
many | TRBJ2-7 | TRBV7-9 | TRBD2 | CASSSPGTTEQYF | TGTGCCAGCAGCTCACCCGGGACTACCGAGCAGTACTTC
many | TRBJ2-3 | TRBV29-1 | . | CSVERVLTDTQYF | TGCAGCGTTGAACGGGTCCTGACAGATACGCAGTATTTT
many | TRBJ1-2 | TRBV20-1 | . | CSAVAGSVGYGYTF | TGCAGTGCAGTCGCAGGCTCCGTCGGATATGGCTACACCTTC
many | TRBJ2-7 | TRBV13 | TRBD2 | CASSHSGRGKTSGRYYEQYF | TGTGCCAGCAGCCATTCCGGGCGGGGGAAGACTAGCGGGAGGTACTACGAGCAGTACTTC
few | TRBJ1-2 | TRBV27 | TRBD1 | CASSRDRTPNYGYTF | TGTGCCAGCAGTCGGGACAGAACCCCTAACTATGGCTACACCTTC
many | TRBJ1-1 | TRBV6-1 | . | CASSVALTEAFF | TGTGCCAGCAGTGTGGCCCTGACTGAAGCTTTCTTT
. | TRBJ1-5 | TRBV30 | . | CAWKAEGEPQHF | TGTGCCTGGAAGGCTGAGGGGGAGCCCCAGCATTTT
few | TRBJ2-3 | TRBV7-6 | TRBD2 | CASSLGPGGTDTQYF | TGTGCCAGCAGCTTAGGTCCGGGGGGGACAGATACGCAGTATTTT
many | TRBJ1-5 | TRBV20-1 | TRBD1 | CSARGRDRGFNQPQHF | TGCAGTGCTAGAGGTCGGGACAGGGGGTTCAATCAGCCCCAGCATTTT
few | TRBJ2-7 | TRBV6-8 | . | CASSSYAPGGYEQYF | TGTGCCAGCAGTTCGTACGCCCCCGGCGGGTACGAGCAGTACTTC
many | TRBJ2-1 | TRBV7-8 | . | CASSPELDGNEQFF | TGTGCCAGCAGCCCGGAGCTAGATGGCAATGAGCAGTTCTTC
many | TRBJ1-1 | TRBV9 | TRBD1 | CASQGGTEAFF | TGTGCCAGCCAGGGGGGCACTGAAGCTTTCTTT
many | TRBJ2-5 | TRBV3-1 | TRBD2 | CASSPRPGTSRSKETQYF | TGTGCCAGCAGCCCCCGCCCCGGGACTAGCAGATCAAAAGAGACCCAGTACTTC
. | TRBJ2-1 | TRBV30 | . | CAWSTLGRWGDEQFF | TGTGCCTGGTCCACCTTGGGACGGTGGGGCGATGAGCAGTTCTTC
many | TRBJ1-2 | TRBV6-5 | . | CASSYSVIGGGYGYTF | TGTGCCAGCAGTTACTCGGTAATAGGAGGGGGCTATGGCTACACCTTC
. | TRBJ2-2 | TRBV30 | TRBD2 | CAWSVLVAGSATGELFF | TGTGCCTGGAGTGTATTGGTAGCGGGATCGGCCACCGGGGAGCTGTTTTTT
. | TRBJ2-7 | TRBV6-4 | TRBD2 | CASSDSTSGEQYF | TGTGCCAGCAGTGACTCGACTAGCGGCGAGCAGTACTTC
. | TRBJ2-7 | TRBV7-2 | . | CASSSYPVASYEQYF | TGTGCCAGCAGCTCTTACCCGGTAGCATCCTACGAGCAGTACTTC
many | TRBJ1-1 | TRBV11-2 | . | CASRPGRGKWDTEAFF | TGTGCCAGCAGGCCAGGTCGGGGGAAGTGGGACACTGAAGCTTTCTTT
. | TRBJ2-3 | TRBV7-3 | . | CASSQAVTFITDTQYF | TGTGCCAGCAGCCAGGCCGTGACTTTCATCACAGATACGCAGTATTTT
many | TRBJ2-3 | TRBV7-9 | . | CASSYSDTDTQYF | TGTGCCAGCAGCTACAGCGACACAGATACGCAGTATTTT
many | TRBJ1-2 | TRBV28 | . | CASSFPDQGYGYTF | TGTGCCAGCAGTTTTCCTGATCAGGGCTATGGCTACACCTTC
many | TRBJ2-3 | TRBV18 | TRBD2 | CASSASQGTSGQDTQYF | TGTGCCAGCTCAGCTTCGCAGGGGACTAGCGGGCAAGATACGCAGTATTTT
. | TRBJ2-2 | TRBV2 | . | CASKGPHPHTGELFF | TGTGCCAGCAAAGGGCCACACCCCCACACCGGGGAGCTGTTTTTT
many | TRBJ2-1 | TRBV6-4 | TRBD2 | CASSDGTVELAGGNNEQFF | TGTGCCAGCAGTGACGGAACAGTAGAACTAGCGGGAGGGAACAATGAGCAGTTCTTC
many | TRBJ2-3 | TRBV10-3 | TRBD1 | CAIIGDRGQYF | TGTGCCATCATAGGGGACAGGGGGCAGTATTTT
. | TRBJ2-5 | TRBV18 | TRBD2 | CASSPPAREGETQYF | TGTGCCAGCTCACCACCCGCGCGGGAGGGGGAGACCCAGTACTTC
many | TRBJ2-3 | TRBV24-1 | . | CATSARGVGDPTDTQYF | TGTGCCACCAGTGCTCGAGGGGTTGGGGACCCCACAGATACGCAGTATTTT
. | TRBJ2-7 | TRBV20-1 | TRBD2 | CSAWTSGSYEQYF | TGCAGTGCTTGGACTAGCGGGAGTTACGAGCAGTACTTC
. | TRBJ2-2 | TRBV3-1 | . | CASSGWGLSTGELFF | TGTGCCAGCAGCGGCTGGGGATTGAGTACCGGGGAGCTGTTTTTT
many | TRBJ1-2 | TRBV11-2 | . | CASSPPGTLKRSYTF | TGTGCCAGCAGCCCCCCTGGGACCCTAAAGAGGAGCTACACCTTC
many | TRBJ1-1 | TRBV29-1 | TRBD1 | CSVERGTGGTEAFF | TGCAGCGTAGAAAGAGGGACAGGGGGCACTGAAGCTTTCTTT
. | TRBJ2-1 | TRBV6-1 | . | CASSGAPGNEQFF | TGTGCCAGCAGTGGGGCGCCTGGGAATGAGCAGTTCTTC
many | TRBJ1-5 | TRBV2 | . | CASSDKGYVGNQPQHF | TGTGCCAGCAGTGATAAGGGGTATGTGGGCAATCAGCCCCAGCATTTT
many | TRBJ1-5 | TRBV24-1 | . | CATSDGVQPQHF | TGTGCCACCAGTGATGGGGTTCAGCCCCAGCATTTT
many | TRBJ2-6 | TRBV7-2 | . | CASSVLGPMAGANVLTF | TGTGCCAGCAGCGTCCTGGGTCCGATGGCTGGGGCCAACGTCCTGACTTTC
few | TRBJ2-5 | TRBV2 | . | CASSDRETQYF | TGTGCCAGCAGTGACCGAGAGACCCAGTACTTC
many | TRBJ2-1 | TRBV27 | TRBD1 | CASSSVRDRADEQFF | TGTGCCAGCAGTAGCGTCCGGGACAGGGCCGATGAGCAGTTCTTC
. | TRBJ2-7 | TRBV11-1 | TRBD1 | CASSPGQVGEQYF | TGTGCCAGCAGCCCAGGACAGGTAGGCGAGCAGTACTTC
many | TRBJ2-2 | TRBV20-1 | TRBD2 | CSARIASGFTGELFF | TGCAGTGCTAGAATCGCTAGCGGTTTCACCGGGGAGCTGTTTTTT
. | TRBJ1-6 | TRBV6-4 | . | CASSDSLGFRGTPLHF | TGTGCCAGCAGTGACTCGTTGGGGTTTAGAGGGACACCCCTCCACTTT
many | TRBJ2-3 | TRBV2 | TRBD2 | CASRGGLVGDTQYF | TGTGCCAGCAGGGGGGGACTAGTGGGCGATACGCAGTATTTT
many | TRBJ2-1 | TRBV20-1 | . | CSARDQSEGAWDEQFF | TGCAGTGCTAGAGATCAGAGTGAAGGAGCGTGGGATGAGCAGTTCTTC
many | TRBJ2-2 | TRBV10-3 | . | CALQSDTGELFF | TGTGCCCTACAAAGCGACACCGGGGAGCTGTTTTTT
. | TRBJ1-3 | TRBV9 | . | CASSVDGTWRSTIYF | TGTGCCAGCAGCGTAGATGGGACATGGAGAAGCACCATATATTTT
. | TRBJ2-5 | TRBV5-4 | . | CASSLLGGQETQYF | TGTGCCAGCAGCTTGCTAGGTGGACAAGAGACCCAGTACTTC
many | TRBJ1-5 | TRBV28 | . | CASSFAEGNQPQHF | TGTGCCAGCAGTTTTGCAGAGGGCAATCAGCCCCAGCATTTT
many | TRBJ2-7 | TRBV6-1 | TRBD1 | CASRGQGDEQYF | TGTGCCAGCAGAGGACAGGGGGACGAGCAGTACTTC